This TCR beta chain comes out of a study of blood T cell repertoires in COVID-19. Study-level information: COVID-19 samples collected from the United States, Italy and Spain covered acute and convalescent phases. T cells, B-cell-depleted T cells, or PBMCs provided the cDNA or gDNA that served as material.

From germline, CDR1 is LGHDT and CDR2 YNNKEL (reference sequence). This CDR3 region has 14 residues. The ends were cut back, 0 bases at V and 5 bases at J, with 9 bases in the middle. The repertoire was sequenced with immunoSEQ multiplex PCR; TCRdb's copy has only in-frame clones and lacks some. The repertoire holds about 56,000 clones, with around four fifths as singletons. The receptor was derived from a woman of 80 years or more with acute or convalescent COVID-19. Source material: peripheral blood. The chain has TRBV3-1 (or the pseudogene TRBV3-2) and TRBJ2-3; no clear D gene. In nucleotides, the CDR3 is TGTGCCAGCAGCCAAGACCTGTGGCAAGATACGCAGTATTTT. It yields the protein CASSQDLWQDTQYF.